Listed below are T cell receptor beta chains from one sample, sequenced in a study of blood T cells in healthy people across ages. TCRdb reprocessed the 5' RACE reads via MiXCR and lists one record per CDR3 protein. The table has 1.5 million to 2 million distinct CDR3 sequences, 49% seen once. What was sequenced was blood. The receptor set was obtained from a woman in her thirties or forties in good health. Both conserved end residues are part of each CDR3. The order of the fields is V gene, J gene, clone size, D gene, CDR3 DNA, CDR3 protein. D genes are given only for firm matches. Size tells how often a clone was seen (once, few, many) or the class of an expanded clone, and some rows leave it out.

v_gene: TRBV29-1; j_gene: TRBJ1-2; abundance: many; d_gene: -; CDR3nt: TGCAGCGTTGGTGCGAGGGGACATGGCTACACCTTC; CDR3aa: CSVGARGHGYTF
v_gene: TRBV20-1; j_gene: TRBJ1-2; abundance: -; d_gene: -; CDR3nt: TGCAGTGCTAGTTGGCCCCGGGGGGGAAACTCTTATGGCTACACCTTC; CDR3aa: CSASWPRGGNSYGYTF
v_gene: TRBV6-5; j_gene: TRBJ2-7; abundance: -; d_gene: TRBD2; CDR3nt: TGTGCCAGCGCCGGGGGGGGGATCGGCTACGAGCAGTACTTC; CDR3aa: CASAGGGIGYEQYF
v_gene: TRBV7-2; j_gene: TRBJ1-2; abundance: -; d_gene: -; CDR3nt: TGTGCCAGCAGCTACCTAGGACCCGGCTACACCTTC; CDR3aa: CASSYLGPGYTF
v_gene: TRBV27; j_gene: TRBJ2-3; abundance: -; d_gene: TRBD2; CDR3nt: TGTGCCAGCAGTTTTCAACTTGGGGCGGGGGACACAGATACGCAGTATTTT; CDR3aa: CASSFQLGAGDTDTQYF
v_gene: TRBV11-2; j_gene: TRBJ2-5; abundance: -; d_gene: TRBD1; CDR3nt: TGTGCCAGCAGCTTAGTTTATTCGGGGACAGCTCGATTCCAAGAGACCCAGTACTTC; CDR3aa: CASSLVYSGTARFQETQYF
v_gene: TRBV6-2/TRBV6-3; j_gene: TRBJ2-7; abundance: -; d_gene: -; CDR3nt: TGTGCCAGCAGTACCCCTCGCGGTCTGAACGAGCAGTACTTC; CDR3aa: CASSTPRGLNEQYF
v_gene: TRBV7-9; j_gene: TRBJ2-5; abundance: -; d_gene: -; CDR3nt: TGTGCCAGCTTCCGGGGGCCCCAAGAGACCCAGTACTTC; CDR3aa: CASFRGPQETQYF
v_gene: TRBV4-1; j_gene: TRBJ2-5; abundance: -; d_gene: -; CDR3nt: TGCGCCAGCAGTCGCGAACCGGGAACAATTATCTACGGGCAGTACTTC; CDR3aa: CASSREPGTIIYGQYF
v_gene: TRBV24-1; j_gene: TRBJ2-4; abundance: -; d_gene: -; CDR3nt: TGTGCCACCAGTGCCCCGGGACTCCCAGAGAAAAACATTCAGTACTTC; CDR3aa: CATSAPGLPEKNIQYF
v_gene: TRBV4-2; j_gene: TRBJ2-4; abundance: few; d_gene: TRBD2; CDR3nt: TGTGCCAGCAGCCAAGTGGGGGGGAACATTCAGTACTTC; CDR3aa: CASSQVGGNIQYF
v_gene: TRBV6-6; j_gene: TRBJ2-3; abundance: -; d_gene: -; CDR3nt: TGTGCCGCCTCCCGGGCGAACACAGATACGCAGTATTTT; CDR3aa: CAASRANTDTQYF
v_gene: TRBV4-3; j_gene: TRBJ2-7; abundance: -; d_gene: -; CDR3nt: TGCGCCAGCAGCCGGAGCAGGACGACCTACGAGCAGTACTTC; CDR3aa: CASSRSRTTYEQYF
v_gene: TRBV20-1; j_gene: TRBJ1-5; abundance: -; d_gene: TRBD1; CDR3nt: TGCAGTGCCAGGGCCGGACAGGGGGAATCTCAGCCCCAGCATTTT; CDR3aa: CSARAGQGESQPQHF
v_gene: TRBV6-6; j_gene: TRBJ2-3; abundance: -; d_gene: TRBD2; CDR3nt: TGTGCCAGCAGTTACGGTGGTAGCGGGGGCTCCACAGATACGCAGTATTTT; CDR3aa: CASSYGGSGGSTDTQYF
v_gene: TRBV6-1; j_gene: TRBJ2-7; abundance: -; d_gene: -; CDR3nt: TGTGCCATCAGTGAGGATGGAGGGGGCTACGAGCAGTACTTC; CDR3aa: CAISEDGGGYEQYF
v_gene: TRBV27; j_gene: TRBJ1-2; abundance: -; d_gene: -; CDR3nt: TGTGCCAGCAGGGCGAGTACGTATGGCTACACCTTC; CDR3aa: CASRASTYGYTF
v_gene: TRBV28; j_gene: TRBJ2-4; abundance: -; d_gene: -; CDR3nt: TGTGCCAGCAGTTTGGTCGGGACCGCGGGAGCCAAAAACATTCAGTACTTC; CDR3aa: CASSLVGTAGAKNIQYF
v_gene: TRBV28; j_gene: TRBJ2-5; abundance: -; d_gene: TRBD2; CDR3nt: TGTGCCACCTTAATTTCGGGACTACAAGAGACCCAGTACTTC; CDR3aa: CATLISGLQETQYF
v_gene: TRBV7-2; j_gene: TRBJ2-3; abundance: few; d_gene: TRBD2; CDR3nt: TGTGCCAGCAGCTTTAGACTAGCGGACAAAAATACGCAGTATTTT; CDR3aa: CASSFRLADKNTQYF
v_gene: TRBV12-3/TRBV12-4; j_gene: TRBJ2-3; abundance: -; d_gene: TRBD2; CDR3nt: TGTGCCAGCAGTTCCGGACTAGCGGAGAGCACAGATACGCAGTATTTT; CDR3aa: CASSSGLAESTDTQYF
v_gene: TRBV4-1; j_gene: TRBJ2-5; abundance: -; d_gene: -; CDR3nt: TGCGCCAGCAGCCAAGTCTTGGGAAGCCAAGAGACCCAGTACTTC; CDR3aa: CASSQVLGSQETQYF
v_gene: TRBV7-2; j_gene: TRBJ2-1; abundance: few; d_gene: -; CDR3nt: TGTGCCAGCAGCCCCAAGACCACTCAGTTCTTC; CDR3aa: CASSPKTTQFF
v_gene: TRBV6-5; j_gene: TRBJ2-3; abundance: -; d_gene: TRBD2; CDR3nt: TGTGCCAGCAGTAACTGGCCCGCGGGAGTTAGCACAGATACGCAGTATTTT; CDR3aa: CASSNWPAGVSTDTQYF
v_gene: TRBV5-8; j_gene: TRBJ1-4; abundance: few; d_gene: -; CDR3nt: TGTGCCAGCAGCGCCGGGACAACAGCAACTAATGAAAAACTGTTTTTT; CDR3aa: CASSAGTTATNEKLFF
v_gene: TRBV12-3/TRBV12-4; j_gene: TRBJ2-5; abundance: few; d_gene: -; CDR3nt: TGTGCCAGCAGTTTGAATGCAGAGACCCAGTACTTC; CDR3aa: CASSLNAETQYF
v_gene: TRBV15; j_gene: TRBJ2-1; abundance: -; d_gene: -; CDR3nt: TGTGCCACCAGCAGAGATCTGGGGGGTGAGCAGTTCTTC; CDR3aa: CATSRDLGGEQFF
v_gene: TRBV20-1; j_gene: TRBJ2-3; abundance: -; d_gene: TRBD2; CDR3nt: TGCAGTGCCCTGGCGGGGGGGGGAGATACGCAGTATTTT; CDR3aa: CSALAGGGDTQYF